Sequencing of this T cell receptor (beta chain) was carried out in a study of CD4+ T cells in melanoma. A note on this clone: Its antigen is still unknown.

The CDR3 spans 18 residues. The V segment lost 6 bases and the J segment 4 bases; nucleotides outside the gene matches: 19. Germline assignment: CDR1 ENHRY and CDR2 SYGVKD. Study results and limitations: A reported correlation linked neoantigen-specific CD4+ T cells to CD8+, macrophage and B cell function. Neoantigen-specific CD4+ T cells in melanoma reportedly had diverse differentiation states.

Only in-frame clones appear in the TCRdb table, and some are missing; sequencing was by immunoSEQ multiplex PCR. The table includes fewer than 150,000 clones, around 90% detected once. The chain employs TRBV10-3 and TRBJ2-7; TRBD1 matches at 9 bases. The sequence was obtained from a human donor with melanoma. CDR3 nucleotides: TGTGCCATCAGCGGAGGCGACGATCCCGGGACAGGGTATTACGAGCAGTACTTC. Amino acid sequence: CAISGGDDPGTGYYEQYF.